This is a list of T cell receptor beta chains from one sample in a study of shared clonotypes between healthy human individuals. Clones were sequenced by immunoSEQ multiplex PCR, and TCRdb holds only the in-frame ones, with some missing. The sample includes 2 million to 2.5 million clones, 85% to 95% seen only once; the top ten take roughly 0.34%. The sample consisted of naive CD4+ T cells from PBMCs. Receptor source: a man aged 18 to 35 in good health. Some clones in this sample may be carry-over from other donors' samples. CDR3s include the opening cysteine and the closing phenylalanine or tryptophan. The order of the fields is J gene, clone size, V gene, D gene, CDR3 length, CDR3 DNA, CDR3 protein. A D gene is named only where the DNA matches it firmly. Not all rows give a size; the values are once, few, many and, for expanded clones, a class.

J gene: TRBJ2-1; clone size: .; V gene: TRBV11-3; D gene: .; CDR3 length: 17; CDR3 DNA: TGTGCCAGCAGCGCCCCTCCAGGGCAGAGCTCCTACAATGAGCAGTTCTTC; CDR3 protein: CASSAPPGQSSYNEQFF
J gene: TRBJ2-7; clone size: .; V gene: TRBV4-1; D gene: TRBD2; CDR3 length: 17; CDR3 DNA: TGCGCCAGCAGCCCCTCGAACCTTAAGCGGGACTCCTACGAGCAGTACTTC; CDR3 protein: CASSPSNLKRDSYEQYF
J gene: TRBJ2-3; clone size: .; V gene: TRBV29-1; D gene: .; CDR3 length: 13; CDR3 DNA: TGCAGCGTTATGGGACGGTACACAGATACGCAGTATTTT; CDR3 protein: CSVMGRYTDTQYF
J gene: TRBJ1-4; clone size: .; V gene: TRBV11-2; D gene: .; CDR3 length: 14; CDR3 DNA: TGTGCCAGCAGCCGGCTAGGGGGGCGCGAAAAACTGTTTTTT; CDR3 protein: CASSRLGGREKLFF
J gene: TRBJ2-1; clone size: .; V gene: TRBV9; D gene: .; CDR3 length: 13; CDR3 DNA: TGTGCCAGCAGCGTAGCGGGATCAAATGAGCAGTTCTTC; CDR3 protein: CASSVAGSNEQFF
J gene: TRBJ1-2; clone size: .; V gene: TRBV28; D gene: .; CDR3 length: 16; CDR3 DNA: TGTGCCAGCAGTTTAGGAGGTGGGGGGCGCGGCTATGGCTACACCTTC; CDR3 protein: CASSLGGGGRGYGYTF
J gene: TRBJ2-7; clone size: .; V gene: TRBV4-3; D gene: .; CDR3 length: 18; CDR3 DNA: TGCGCCAGCAGCCAGAGCCCTAACAGAAGGTCTTACTCCTACGAGCAGTACTTC; CDR3 protein: CASSQSPNRRSYSYEQYF
J gene: TRBJ1-5; clone size: few; V gene: TRBV30; D gene: .; CDR3 length: 13; CDR3 DNA: TGTGCCTGGAGTCTGAGAGGTGATCAGCCCCAGCATTTT; CDR3 protein: CAWSLRGDQPQHF
J gene: TRBJ1-2; clone size: .; V gene: TRBV5-4; D gene: .; CDR3 length: 16; CDR3 DNA: TGTGCCAGCAGCCTTACGGGCCCAGTCAGAAGCTATGGCTACACCTTC; CDR3 protein: CASSLTGPVRSYGYTF
J gene: TRBJ1-1; clone size: few; V gene: TRBV29-1; D gene: .; CDR3 length: 14; CDR3 DNA: TGCAGCGTTGAAAGAACACGTCCGAACACTGAAGCTTTCTTT; CDR3 protein: CSVERTRPNTEAFF
J gene: TRBJ2-5; clone size: .; V gene: TRBV27; D gene: .; CDR3 length: 13; CDR3 DNA: TGTGCCAGCTCCCTGGGAATGCAAGAGACCCAGTACTTC; CDR3 protein: CASSLGMQETQYF
J gene: TRBJ1-1; clone size: .; V gene: TRBV28; D gene: .; CDR3 length: 14; CDR3 DNA: TGTGCCAGCAGTTTACGGGGGTTCGACACTGAAGCTTTCTTT; CDR3 protein: CASSLRGFDTEAFF
J gene: TRBJ1-5; clone size: .; V gene: TRBV10-3; D gene: .; CDR3 length: 20; CDR3 DNA: TGTGCCATCAGTGGAAAACTGGTCGCGGGAACGCAGGGGCAGGATCAGCCCCAGCATTTT; CDR3 protein: CAISGKLVAGTQGQDQPQHF
J gene: TRBJ1-1; clone size: .; V gene: TRBV5-8; D gene: .; CDR3 length: 17; CDR3 DNA: TGTGCCAGCAGCTTAATTTTTGGCAGGGGAATGAACACTGAAGCTTTCTTT; CDR3 protein: CASSLIFGRGMNTEAFF
J gene: TRBJ1-4; clone size: .; V gene: TRBV7-9; D gene: TRBD1; CDR3 length: 17; CDR3 DNA: TGTGCCAGCAGCTTCCGGGACAGCCCAGGCCTTAATGAAAAACTGTTTTTT; CDR3 protein: CASSFRDSPGLNEKLFF
J gene: TRBJ2-3; clone size: .; V gene: TRBV7-2; D gene: .; CDR3 length: 15; CDR3 DNA: TGTGCCAGCAGCGTATCACAGGGGGGGACAGATACGCAGTATTTT; CDR3 protein: CASSVSQGGTDTQYF
J gene: TRBJ2-3; clone size: once; V gene: TRBV5-1; D gene: .; CDR3 length: 13; CDR3 DNA: TGCGCCAGCAGCTTGGAGTACGCAGATACGCAGTATTTT; CDR3 protein: CASSLEYADTQYF
J gene: TRBJ2-5; clone size: .; V gene: TRBV5-1; D gene: .; CDR3 length: 12; CDR3 DNA: TGCGCCAGCAGCTTGCCCCTAGGGACCCAGTACTTC; CDR3 protein: CASSLPLGTQYF
J gene: TRBJ2-3; clone size: .; V gene: TRBV7-9; D gene: .; CDR3 length: 15; CDR3 DNA: TGTGCCAGCAGCCCGTACATATCTAGCACAGATACGCAGTATTTT; CDR3 protein: CASSPYISSTDTQYF
J gene: TRBJ2-3; clone size: once; V gene: TRBV7-3; D gene: .; CDR3 length: 14; CDR3 DNA: TGTGCCAGCAGCCGATCAGGGCCCGGGGATACGCAGTATTTT; CDR3 protein: CASSRSGPGDTQYF
J gene: TRBJ2-1; clone size: .; V gene: TRBV25-1; D gene: TRBD2; CDR3 length: 15; CDR3 DNA: TGTGCCAGCAGTGATTGGAGCGGGAGTTTCGGTGAGCAGTTCTTC; CDR3 protein: CASSDWSGSFGEQFF
J gene: TRBJ1-2; clone size: .; V gene: TRBV7-9; D gene: TRBD1; CDR3 length: 15; CDR3 DNA: TGTGCCAGCAGCTCATCAGGGGGCGAAAGCTATGGCTACACCTTC; CDR3 protein: CASSSSGGESYGYTF
J gene: TRBJ1-2; clone size: .; V gene: TRBV28; D gene: .; CDR3 length: 14; CDR3 DNA: TGTGCCAGCAGCTACGGGGGGGCCCAGGGTGGCTACACCTTC; CDR3 protein: CASSYGGAQGGYTF
J gene: TRBJ2-3; clone size: once; V gene: TRBV7-2; D gene: .; CDR3 length: 12; CDR3 DNA: TGTGCCAGCAGCTTCGGCAGAGATACGCAGTATTTT; CDR3 protein: CASSFGRDTQYF
J gene: TRBJ2-3; clone size: .; V gene: TRBV4-1; D gene: .; CDR3 length: 15; CDR3 DNA: TGCGCCAGCAGCCCCCTAGCAGTAAGCACAGATACGCAGTATTTT; CDR3 protein: CASSPLAVSTDTQYF
J gene: TRBJ2-3; clone size: .; V gene: TRBV5-6; D gene: .; CDR3 length: 15; CDR3 DNA: TGTGCCAGCATCCCCCAGTTAAGGGCGACAGATACGCAGTATTTT; CDR3 protein: CASIPQLRATDTQYF
J gene: TRBJ2-1; clone size: .; V gene: TRBV7-9; D gene: TRBD2; CDR3 length: 17; CDR3 DNA: TGTGCCAGCAGCCCGGGACTAGCGGGAGGGATCTACAATGAGCAGTTCTTC; CDR3 protein: CASSPGLAGGIYNEQFF
J gene: TRBJ2-7; clone size: .; V gene: TRBV28; D gene: .; CDR3 length: 14; CDR3 DNA: TGTGCCAGCAGGCCACCGACAGTTTTCGGCGAGCAGTACTTC; CDR3 protein: CASRPPTVFGEQYF
J gene: TRBJ2-7; clone size: once; V gene: TRBV28; D gene: TRBD2; CDR3 length: 17; CDR3 DNA: TGTGCCAGCAGTCTCGGCCCTAGCGGGAGGGCCCCCTACGAGCAGTACTTC; CDR3 protein: CASSLGPSGRAPYEQYF
J gene: TRBJ2-7; clone size: .; V gene: TRBV15; D gene: .; CDR3 length: 14; CDR3 DNA: TGTGCCACCAGCAGAGATAGGCAAGCCTACGAGCAGTACTTC; CDR3 protein: CATSRDRQAYEQYF
J gene: TRBJ1-4; clone size: .; V gene: TRBV6-6; D gene: TRBD1; CDR3 length: 15; CDR3 DNA: TGTGCCAGCAGTCCGGGGGGGACAGTCAATGAAAAACTGTTTTTT; CDR3 protein: CASSPGGTVNEKLFF
J gene: TRBJ1-1; clone size: .; V gene: TRBV29-1; D gene: .; CDR3 length: 10; CDR3 DNA: TGCAGCGTGGAGACAGTGTTAGCTTTCTTT; CDR3 protein: CSVETVLAFF
J gene: TRBJ2-5; clone size: .; V gene: TRBV7-3; D gene: .; CDR3 length: 14; CDR3 DNA: TGTGCCAGCAGCCCCCGGGGGCCGGGAGAGACCCAGTACTTC; CDR3 protein: CASSPRGPGETQYF
J gene: TRBJ2-2; clone size: .; V gene: TRBV5-1; D gene: .; CDR3 length: 15; CDR3 DNA: TGCGCCAGCAGCTGGCTAGCGACGGACACCGGGGAGCTGTTTTTT; CDR3 protein: CASSWLATDTGELFF
J gene: TRBJ1-2; clone size: .; V gene: TRBV19; D gene: TRBD1; CDR3 length: 17; CDR3 DNA: TGTGCCAGTAGTATACGGAGGGACAGGGGCTATTACTATGGCTACACCTTC; CDR3 protein: CASSIRRDRGYYYGYTF
J gene: TRBJ2-1; clone size: .; V gene: TRBV5-1; D gene: .; CDR3 length: 14; CDR3 DNA: TGCGCCAGCAGCTTGGACAGGGGAGGGAATGAGCAGTTCTTC; CDR3 protein: CASSLDRGGNEQFF
J gene: TRBJ2-5; clone size: .; V gene: TRBV6-5; D gene: .; CDR3 length: 13; CDR3 DNA: TGTGCCAGCAGTTACGCTGGAGGGAATTCCCAGTACTTC; CDR3 protein: CASSYAGGNSQYF
J gene: TRBJ2-1; clone size: .; V gene: TRBV18; D gene: .; CDR3 length: 16; CDR3 DNA: TGTGCCAGCTCACCAGATTGGGCAGGGGTCCACCATGAGCAGTTCTTC; CDR3 protein: CASSPDWAGVHHEQFF
J gene: TRBJ2-7; clone size: .; V gene: TRBV28; D gene: TRBD1; CDR3 length: 13; CDR3 DNA: TGTGCCAGCAGGTGGGACAGGAACTACGAGCAGTACTTC; CDR3 protein: CASRWDRNYEQYF
J gene: TRBJ2-7; clone size: .; V gene: TRBV11-3; D gene: TRBD1; CDR3 length: 14; CDR3 DNA: TGTGCCAGCAGCTTAGGCGGACAGGACTACGAGCAGTACTTC; CDR3 protein: CASSLGGQDYEQYF
J gene: TRBJ1-1; clone size: few; V gene: TRBV7-8; D gene: .; CDR3 length: 12; CDR3 DNA: TGTGCCAGCAGCTTTATTGAGACTGAAGCTTTCTTT; CDR3 protein: CASSFIETEAFF
J gene: TRBJ2-7; clone size: .; V gene: TRBV28; D gene: .; CDR3 length: 13; CDR3 DNA: TGTGCCAGCAGTTTCCACGGTGTTGAGGAGCAGTACTTC; CDR3 protein: CASSFHGVEEQYF
J gene: TRBJ2-7; clone size: .; V gene: TRBV5-1; D gene: TRBD1; CDR3 length: 15; CDR3 DNA: TGCGCCAGCAGCTGGACCGGGACAGGGGGAGACGAGCAGTACTTC; CDR3 protein: CASSWTGTGGDEQYF
J gene: TRBJ1-1; clone size: few; V gene: TRBV4-3; D gene: .; CDR3 length: 14; CDR3 DNA: TGCGCCAGCAGCCAATTCAGCAGAGGCACTGAAGCTTTCTTT; CDR3 protein: CASSQFSRGTEAFF
J gene: TRBJ2-7; clone size: .; V gene: TRBV7-8; D gene: .; CDR3 length: 13; CDR3 DNA: TGTGCCAGCAGCTTCACCGGTTCCTACGAGCAGTACTTC; CDR3 protein: CASSFTGSYEQYF
J gene: TRBJ2-3; clone size: .; V gene: TRBV28; D gene: TRBD2; CDR3 length: 16; CDR3 DNA: TGTGCCAGCAGCCCGGGACTAGCGGGGCCCCGGGGTACGCAGTATTTT; CDR3 protein: CASSPGLAGPRGTQYF
J gene: TRBJ1-4; clone size: .; V gene: TRBV7-9; D gene: .; CDR3 length: 15; CDR3 DNA: TGTGCCAGCAGCCAAAACCTCCGGCCCACCGAAAAACTGTTTTTT; CDR3 protein: CASSQNLRPTEKLFF
J gene: TRBJ1-3; clone size: .; V gene: TRBV7-9; D gene: .; CDR3 length: 18; CDR3 DNA: TGTGCCAGCAGCTTAGCCATTCGTCGACAGACCTCTGGAAACACCATATATTTT; CDR3 protein: CASSLAIRRQTSGNTIYF
J gene: TRBJ2-7; clone size: .; V gene: TRBV5-1; D gene: .; CDR3 length: 13; CDR3 DNA: TGCGCCAGCAGCTTGGTTCCCCAGGGCAAGCAGTACTTC; CDR3 protein: CASSLVPQGKQYF
J gene: TRBJ1-2; clone size: .; V gene: TRBV7-9; D gene: TRBD1; CDR3 length: 14; CDR3 DNA: TGTGCCAGCAGCCAACAACAGGGGGACTATGGCTACACCTTC; CDR3 protein: CASSQQQGDYGYTF
J gene: TRBJ1-2; clone size: .; V gene: TRBV14; D gene: .; CDR3 length: 15; CDR3 DNA: TGTGCCAGCAGCCAAGGCCGTCCCGAGTTCCATGGCTACACCTTC; CDR3 protein: CASSQGRPEFHGYTF
J gene: TRBJ2-1; clone size: .; V gene: TRBV29-1; D gene: TRBD2; CDR3 length: 16; CDR3 DNA: TGCAGCGTTAGGACTAGCGGGAGTTTTTCCTACAATGAGCAGTTCTTC; CDR3 protein: CSVRTSGSFSYNEQFF
J gene: TRBJ2-7; clone size: .; V gene: TRBV7-6; D gene: .; CDR3 length: 14; CDR3 DNA: TGTGCCAGCAGCTTAGTACTAGGGGCCTACGAGCAGTACTTC; CDR3 protein: CASSLVLGAYEQYF